This T cell receptor beta chain was observed in a study of cytomegalovirus exposure and HLA in healthy donors. Regarding the study as a whole: Among the sequence variants, a highly shared cluster was likely an artifact of sequencing. Per a later analysis, approximately 16,000 TCR beta sequences showed association with HLA alleles at 0.05 false discovery rate.

To note about this clone: Antigen unknown.

60 Vbeta and 13 Jbeta primers were used in PCR. In the original analysis: A follow-up analysis tallied 73 million or so unique TCR beta chains, roughly 11 million shared. The data were produced by immunoSEQ multiplex PCR, yet TCRdb's version contains in-frame clones alone and is incomplete. Clone size and V and J calls were adopted from that table, with D and trimming inferred from the DNA. This sample has about 130,000 clones; approximately 81% occur once, and the top ten carry roughly 7.2%. This TCR was recovered from a male donor in good health and CMV-seronegative. The sequenced sample consisted of PBMCs.

The CDR3 sequence is CSVAVVAGETQYF. CDR3 bases: TGCAGCGTTGCAGTTGTCGCGGGAGAGACCCAGTACTTC. V usage is TRBV29-1 and J usage is TRBJ2-5; maybe TRBD2 (5 bases). Germline lookup yields CDR1 SQVTM and CDR2 ANQGSEA. The germline V and J ends were trimmed by 4 bases and 4 bases, with 13 bases remaining between them. The CDR3 runs 13 residues.